The 26 T cell receptor beta chains presented below share a single source sample, sequenced in a study of breast tumors, draining lymph nodes, adjacent tissues. Samples came from axillary lymph nodes draining the breast cancer. TCRdb independently ran MiXCR on the multiplex PCR reads; one entry per CDR3 protein. The table has about 200,000 distinct CDR3 sequences, roughly 31% seen once. Input material: axillary lymph node tissue. Every receptor here comes from a female donor with breast cancer. Some clones in this sample may be carry-over from other donors' samples.

The chain has TRBV7-2 and TRBJ2-5, with 10 bases that match TRBD2. The V and J ends lost 0 bases and 2 bases, in that order; junction bases with no gene match: 6. This CDR3 contains 17 residues. Germline CDR1 SGHTA, CDR2 FQGNSA. The CDR3 DNA follows: TGTGCCAGCAGCTTAGCCACCGCTAGCGGGGGTCAAGAGACCCAGTACTTC. It translates to CASSLATASGGQETQYF.

This sequence joins TRBV29-1 and TRBJ1-2; unclear D gene. The CDR3 is 9 amino acids. CDR1 SQVTM and CDR2 ANQGSEA come from the germline V gene. Trimming shortened V by 4 bases and J by 9 bases, and 6 bases separated the two germline ends. The CDR3 reads CSVGQSYTF. In nucleotides, the CDR3 is TGCAGCGTTGGACAAAGCTACACCTTC.

This clonotype was seen a handful of times. This sequence joins TRBV18 and TRBJ2-1; TRBD2 agrees at 11 bases. Germline values: CDR1 KGHSH, CDR2 LQKENI. The length of the CDR3 is 14 residues. J was trimmed by 13 bases and V by 2 bases; bases with no gene match: 7. CDR3 region: CASSPETSGMDQFF. CDR3 bases: TGTGCCAGCTCACCAGAGACTAGCGGGATGGATCAGTTCTTC.

V usage is TRBV7-8 and J usage is TRBJ2-5; 7 bases match TRBD2. Trimming cost V 4 bases and J 2 bases; bases outside gene matches: 7. CDR1 is SGHVS, CDR2 FQNEAQ, per germline. The CDR3 has 15 residues. As DNA, the CDR3 is TGTGCCAGCAGCTCCAGGGCGCGGGGGCAAGAGACCCAGTACTTC. Protein sequence: CASSSRARGQETQYF.

This clonotype was seen a few times. This chain links TRBV6-1 with TRBJ2-5, with D perhaps assigned TRBD1 or TRBD2 (5 bases each). V shed 5 bases and J shed 5 bases, with 15 bases lying between them. Germline-derived CDR1 and CDR2 are MNHNS and SASEGT. This CDR3 region has 14 residues. The CDR3 is CASSPGLWGETQYF. CDR3 nucleotides: TGTGCCAGCAGTCCAGGGCTCTGGGGGGAGACCCAGTACTTC.

This clonotype was detected ten times or more. The chain combines TRBV2 with TRBJ2-3; D ambiguous. CDR1 and CDR2 from the germline V gene are SNHLY and FYNNEI. The CDR3 consists of 12 residues. Trimming shortened V by 7 bases and J by 0 bases, and 5 bases separated the two germline ends. CDR3 DNA sequence: TGTGCCAGCAAACAGAGCACAGATACGCAGTATTTT. Translating gives CASKQSTDTQYF. Full variable domain (missing parts from reference TRBV2 and TRBJ2-3): EPEVTQTPSHQVTQMGQEVILRCVPISNHLYFYWYRQILGQKVEFLVSFYNNEISEKSEIFDDQFSVERPDGSNFTLKIRSTKLEDSAMYFCASKQSTDTQYFGPGTRLTVL.

Many counts were recorded for this clonotype. The chain carries TRBV6-1 and TRBJ1-2, with 7 bases fitting TRBD1. Per the germline V gene, CDR1 is MNHNS and CDR2 is SASEGT. V was clipped by 10 bases and J by 5 bases; unmatched bases: 13. CDR3 length: 14 amino acids. CDR3 residues: CATAEDRRGYGYTF. CDR3 sequence (DNA): TGTGCCACAGCCGAGGACAGGCGAGGGTATGGCTACACCTTC.

This clonotype came up many times. This chain links TRBV2 with TRBJ1-6; 10 bases are a match to TRBD1. The CDR3 sequence is 14 residues long. CDR1 and CDR2 (germline): SNHLY, FYNNEI. With 6 bases clipped from V and 7 bases from J, the junction kept 3 bases outside the gene matches. The CDR3 DNA follows: TGTGCCAGCAGGGGGACAGGGGAGAATTCACCCCTCCACTTT. Its protein product is CASRGTGENSPLHF.

This clonotype was counted ten times or more. V is TRBV5-6 and J is TRBJ2-2, with 12 bases matching TRBD1. Trimming removed 3 bases from V and 5 bases from J; junction bases left unmatched: 5. This CDR3 comprises 16 residues. Germline V lookup: CDR1 SGHDT, CDR2 YYEEEE. The CDR3 sequence: CASSWGQGARTGELFF. CDR3 bases: TGTGCCAGCAGCTGGGGACAGGGGGCAAGAACCGGGGAGCTGTTTTTT. The variable domain in full, with the rest retrieved from reference TRBV5-6 and TRBJ2-2, is DAGVTQSPTHLIKTRGQQVTLRCSPKSGHDTVSWYQQALGQGPQFIFQYYEEEERQRGNFPDRFSGHQFPNYSSELNVNALLLGDSALYLCASSWGQGARTGELFFGEGSRLTVL.

This chain connects TRBV7-9 to TRBJ1-4; D gene uncertain. Trimming took off 4 bases at V and 1 base at J, with 10 bases between the two ends. Germline V gene data show CDR1 as SEHNR and CDR2 as FQNEAQ (reference sequence). This CDR3 is 15 amino acids long. The CDR3 reads CASSSLAGTNEKLFF. CDR3 coding DNA: TGTGCCAGCAGCTCACTAGCGGGAACTAATGAAAAACTGTTTTTT.

With regard to this clonotype: A much larger clonotype is one base distant, so this may be a read error. The chain joins TRBV30 to TRBJ2-7; D tentatively reads TRBD1 or TRBD2 (5 bases each). CDR1 and CDR2 from the germline V gene are GTSNPN and SVGIG (reference sequence). The germline V and J ends were trimmed by 5 bases and 3 bases, with 14 bases remaining between them. The CDR3 has 13 residues. The CDR3, as DNA: TGTGCCTGGGGGGGACGCTCCCTCTACGAGCAGTACTTC. Protein product: CAWGGRSLYEQYF.

This clonotype has only one observation. V and J are TRBV6-6 and TRBJ2-1; the D gene is possibly TRBD1 (6 bases). This CDR3 comprises 14 residues. Between the trimmed V and J ends, which lost 5 bases and 5 bases, there was a span of 13 bases. CDR1 and CDR2 (germline): MNHNY, SVGAGI (reference sequence). CDR3 in amino acids: CASSQFGGHNEQFF. The CDR3 DNA sequence: TGTGCCAGCAGTCAATTTGGGGGCCACAATGAGCAGTTCTTC.

This clonotype was counted at least ten times. The rearrangement uses TRBV6-1 and TRBJ2-7; perhaps D is TRBD1 or TRBD2 (5 bases each). V was trimmed by 4 bases and J by 2 bases, leaving 15 bases between them. Germline assignment: CDR1 MNHNS and CDR2 SASEGT. The CDR3 totals 15 residues. The CDR3 here is CASSGVGTAAYEQYF. The DNA for the CDR3 is TGTGCCAGCAGTGGGGTAGGGACGGCTGCCTACGAGCAGTACTTC.

Many counts were recorded for this clonotype. The chain couples TRBV25-1 to TRBJ2-7; 13 nucleotides line up with TRBD2. V lost 4 bases and J lost 3; bases outside the gene matches: 0. CDR1 is MGHDK and CDR2 is SYGVNS in the germline V gene. The CDR3 length is 14 residues. The CDR3 region is CASSGTSGSYEQYF. The CDR3 DNA reads TGTGCCAGCAGTGGGACTAGCGGGAGCTACGAGCAGTACTTC.

Comment on this clonotype: This may come from a read error, since a much larger clone is one base off. The chain links TRBV28 to TRBJ2-7; 7 bases match TRBD1. There are 15 residues in the CDR3. The germline gives CDR1 MDHEN, CDR2 SYDVKM. CDR3 bases: TGTGCCAACAGTCCCGGGACAGTCCTCTCCTACGAGCAGTACTTC. Residues: CANSPGTVLSYEQYF.

Ten or more counts support this clonotype. The chain combines TRBV5-5 with TRBJ2-5; D is uncertain. CDR1 SGHKS and CDR2 YYEKEE come from the germline V gene (reference sequence). With 2 bases removed from V and 0 bases from J, the gap between germline ends came to 11 bases. CDR3 length: 15 residues. CDR3 sequence: CASSLKRTYQETQYF. Written as DNA, the CDR3 is TGTGCCAGCAGCTTAAAGCGAACGTACCAAGAGACCCAGTACTTC.

This chain links TRBV6-5 with TRBJ1-5; D is perhaps TRBD1 (5 bases). Germline V CDR1 and CDR2: MNHEY, SVGAGI. Trimming stripped 5 bases from V and 2 bases from J, with 28 bases between. The CDR3 length is 20 residues. In nucleotides, the CDR3 is TGTGCCAGCAGTCTTTCTGGCAGGGCTGGACCTGAATCTGGCAATCAGCCCCAGCATTTT. It translates to CASSLSGRAGPESGNQPQHF.

There are a few counts of this clonotype. One base away lies a much larger clone, so this may be a sequencing read error. The DNA for the CDR3 is TGCAGTGCTAGAGCGCCCCTATCTCAGTCCTTC. This encodes CSARAPLSQSF. The chain is built from TRBV20-1 and TRBJ2-1; D is undetermined. The CDR3 loop spans 11 amino acids. Germline V gene sequence: CDR1 DFQATT, CDR2 SNEGSKA (reference sequence).

This clonotype was found many times. V usage is TRBV20-1 and J usage is TRBJ1-5; TRBD1 aligns across 9 bases. This CDR3 contains 18 residues. The V gene end was trimmed by 6 bases and the J gene end by 1 base; junction bases not matched to a gene: 16. Germline V gene data show CDR1 as DFQATT and CDR2 as SNEGSKA (reference sequence). Here the CDR3 reads CSARSPGTGFWSNQPQHF. In DNA form, the CDR3 reads TGCAGTGCAAGATCTCCCGGGACAGGGTTTTGGAGCAATCAGCCCCAGCATTTT.

This clonotype has a count of ten or more. The J gene is TRBJ2-1, the V gene TRBV12-3 or TRBV12-4; weak D call: TRBD1 (6 bases). The CDR3 covers 15 residues. V lost 2 bases and J lost 2, with 10 bases in between. CDR3 sequence reads: CASSLQGQAYNEQFF. The CDR3 nucleotides are TGTGCCAGCAGTTTACAGGGACAAGCCTACAATGAGCAGTTCTTC.

There are a few counts of this clonotype. The chain employs TRBV18 and TRBJ2-1; a weak D match, TRBD1 (6 bases). The CDR3 loop spans 14 amino acids. CDR1 and CDR2 (germline): KGHSH, LQKENI. V was pared by 0 bases and J by 9 bases, with 12 bases between. The CDR3 DNA follows: TGTGCCAGCTCACCACCGCCGCAGGGGAGTGAGCAGTTCTTC. Protein product: CASSPPPQGSEQFF.

This clonotype was observed many times. The V gene is TRBV5-1, the J gene TRBJ2-1; TRBD2 matches at 13 bases. Germline V gene lookup returns CDR1 SGHRS and CDR2 YFSETQ. The CDR3 is made up of 15 amino acids. The V gene end was trimmed by 3 bases and the J gene end by 7 bases; junction bases not matched to a gene: 4. The CDR3: CASSWTSGSGNEQFF. The CDR3 DNA reads as TGCGCCAGCAGCTGGACTAGCGGGAGTGGAAATGAGCAGTTCTTC.

This clonotype was seen ten or more times. The chain joins TRBV9 to TRBJ2-6; 9 nucleotides match TRBD2. V trimming: 3 bases; J trimming: 2 bases; junction bases outside the gene matches: 18. CDR3 length: 21 residues. Germline values: CDR1 SGDLS, CDR2 YYNGEE. CDR3 in amino acids: CASSARGASVAGAPGANVLTF. CDR3 DNA sequence: TGTGCCAGCAGCGCGAGGGGGGCTAGTGTAGCGGGGGCGCCTGGGGCCAACGTCCTGACTTTC. Using reference TRBV9 and TRBJ2-6 for the parts outside the CDR3, the full variable domain is DSGVTQTPKHLITATGQRVTLRCSPRSGDLSVYWYQQSLDQGLQFLIQYYNGEERAKGNILERFSAQQFPDLHSELNLSSLELGDSALYFCASSARGASVAGAPGANVLTFGAGSRLTVL.

This clonotype has a count of ten or more. This chain uses TRBV7-9 with TRBJ2-5; 12 nucleotides align to TRBD2. Per germline, CDR1 SEHNR and CDR2 FQNEAQ (reference sequence). J gave up 5 bases and V 4 bases, and 8 bases lay outside the gene matches. This CDR3 spans 16 amino acids. In DNA form, the CDR3 reads TGTGCCAGCAGCTCAATACTAGCGGGGGGCCGGGAGACCCAGTACTTC. Translated: CASSSILAGGRETQYF.

This clonotype was counted ten times or more. The V and J genes are TRBV5-6 and TRBJ2-2, with D possibly being TRBD2 (7 bases). The V end lost 0 bases, the J end lost 2 bases, and 17 bases lay between the germline ends. The CDR3 has 18 amino acids. Germline V gene sequence: CDR1 SGHDT, CDR2 YYEEEE. CDR3 DNA: TGTGCCAGCAGCTTGGTCGGGGGGCCCTTTTATAACACCGGGGAGCTGTTTTTT. Its translation is CASSLVGGPFYNTGELFF. Full variable domain (missing parts from reference TRBV5-6 and TRBJ2-2): DAGVTQSPTHLIKTRGQQVTLRCSPKSGHDTVSWYQQALGQGPQFIFQYYEEEERQRGNFPDRFSGHQFPNYSSELNVNALLLGDSALYLCASSLVGGPFYNTGELFFGEGSRLTVL.

This clonotype was recorded many times. The V gene is TRBV5-8, the J gene TRBJ2-1; D is tentatively TRBD1 or TRBD2 (7 bases each). In germline, CDR1 is SGHTS, CDR2 YDEGEE. CDR3 length: 15 amino acids. V lost 0 bases, J lost 9 bases, and 16 bases lay in between. CDR3: CASSLGEGARSEQFF. The DNA for the CDR3 is TGTGCCAGCAGCTTGGGGGAGGGGGCGCGCAGTGAGCAGTTCTTC.